The 14 T cell receptor beta chains listed next were all sequenced from one sample in a study of blood T cell repertoires in COVID-19. Sequenced by immunoSEQ multiplex PCR; TCRdb stores in-frame clones only, minus some. Here the sample spans about 210,000 clones, 90% to 95% being singletons. Sequencing used peripheral blood. Receptor source: a man under 40 with acute or convalescent COVID-19.

In this sample, this clone turned up once. The chain links TRBV5-3 to TRBJ2-2; 9 positions agree with TRBD1. TRBV5-3 is reported as an ORF; its role is uncertain. Trimming removed 2 bases from V and 1 base from J; junction bases left unmatched: 6. The CDR3 covers 17 residues. CDR3 sequence reads: CARSLGLDRGNTGELFF. The CDR3 DNA is TGTGCCAGAAGCTTAGGGTTGGACAGGGGGAACACCGGGGAGCTGTTTTTT.

Only one count was recorded for this clone. V usage is TRBV30 and J usage is TRBJ1-1; D unclear. V lost 6 bases to trimming and J lost 5 bases, with 19 bases between them. The CDR3 extends over 14 amino acids. Germline assignment: CDR1 GTSNPN and CDR2 SVGIG (reference sequence). CDR3 sequence reads: CACTRFGVWTEAFF. DNA of the CDR3: TGTGCCTGTACTAGGTTTGGGGTTTGGACTGAAGCTTTCTTT.

In the case of this clone: The germline gene is not matched at one end of the junction; a read error may be the cause. The V gene is TRBV14, the J gene TRBJ2-2, with 8 bases lining up with TRBD2. Germline CDR1 reads SGHDN; CDR2 reads FVKESK. The CDR3 extends over 15 amino acids. CDR3 DNA sequence: TGTGCCAGCAGCCTGTTAGCGGGGAACTCCGGGGAGCTGTTTTTT. Translated: CASSLLAGNSGELFF.

The genes are TRBV28 and TRBJ1-2, with D hard to call. The V end was cut by 9 bases, the J end by 4 bases, with 12 bases between. Per the germline V gene, CDR1 is MDHEN and CDR2 is SYDVKM. The CDR3 is 12 amino acids. This CDR3 reads CASTSGSYGYTF. In DNA, the CDR3 is TGTGCCAGTACCTCCGGGAGCTATGGCTACACCTTC.

In this sample, this clone turned up once. V gene TRBV27 combines with J gene TRBJ2-2; TRBD1 agrees at 9 bases. Unmatched junction bases numbered 1, after V lost 2 bases and J lost 6 bases. The CDR3 runs to 14 residues. CDR1 and CDR2 (germline): MNHEY, SMNVEV (reference sequence). CDR3 region: CASSLTGGPGELFF. CDR3 DNA sequence: TGTGCCAGCAGTTTAACAGGGGGCCCCGGGGAGCTGTTTTTT.

Notes on this clone: The same CDR3 also results from other DNA sequences found in this sample. V usage is TRBV18 and J usage is TRBJ1-6; 9 nucleotides line up with TRBD1. With V trimmed by 3 bases and J by 6 bases, 0 bases remained unmatched. Per the germline V gene, CDR1 is KGHSH and CDR2 is LQKENI. There are 14 residues in the CDR3. CDR3 in amino acids: CASSPGQGNSPLHF. The CDR3 nucleotides are TGTGCCAGCTCACCGGGACAGGGTAATTCACCCCTCCACTTT.

The CDR3 is CASSQVTRQAFLKTQYF. CDR3 bases: TGTGCCAGCAGCCAAGTCACCCGACAGGCATTTTTAAAGACCCAGTACTTC. The rearrangement uses TRBV3-1 (or the pseudogene TRBV3-2) and TRBJ2-5, with TRBD1 as a possible D gene (6 bases). The V end lost 1 base, the J end lost 6 bases, and 21 bases lay between the germline ends. Germline V CDR1 and CDR2: LGHDT, YNNKEL (reference sequence). This CDR3 contains 17 residues.

The gene calls are TRBV5-1 and TRBJ1-1; D is unclear. Per germline, CDR1 SGHRS and CDR2 YFSETQ. This CDR3 spans 17 amino acids. Between the trimmed V and J ends, which lost 5 bases and 4 bases, there was a span of 24 bases. The CDR3 here is CASRDEFGRSQTTEAFF. The CDR3 nucleotides read TGCGCCAGCAGAGATGAGTTTGGCCGGAGTCAAACCACTGAAGCTTTCTTT. The whole variable domain, remainder taken from reference TRBV5-1 and TRBJ1-1, is KAGVTQTPRYLIKTRGQQVTLSCSPISGHRSVSWYQQTPGQGLQFLFEYFSETQRNKGNFPGRFSGRQFSNSRSEMNVSTLELGDSALYLCASRDEFGRSQTTEAFFGQGTRLTVV.

The chain combines TRBV5-1 with TRBJ2-3, with D possibly matching TRBD1 (6 bases). The CDR3 loop spans 14 amino acids. V was trimmed by 2 bases and J by 0 bases, leaving 7 bases between them. Germline V gene lookup returns CDR1 SGHRS and CDR2 YFSETQ. CDR3 sequence reads: CASSFQGSTDTQYF. In DNA, the CDR3 is TGCGCCAGCAGCTTTCAGGGGAGCACAGATACGCAGTATTTT.

The chain combines TRBV5-1 with TRBJ1-5; TRBD1 matches at 12 bases. Germline trimming cut 0 bases from V and 7 bases from J; bases unmatched to any gene: 5. The V gene's germline CDR1 is SGHRS and CDR2 YFSETQ. The CDR3 covers 16 residues. CDR3 region: CASSLGPGQGAQPQHF. CDR3 nucleotide sequence: TGCGCCAGCAGCTTGGGTCCGGGACAGGGGGCGCAGCCCCAGCATTTT.

The genes are TRBV29-1 and TRBJ1-1; possibly TRBD1 for D (6 bases). CDR1 and CDR2 (germline): SQVTM, ANQGSEA. The CDR3 length is 14 residues. Trimming cost V 4 bases and J 0 bases, with 12 bases left between them. CDR3 nucleotide sequence: TGCAGCGTTGTGGGGGCTGCGATGAACACTGAAGCTTTCTTT. This gives the protein CSVVGAAMNTEAFF.

This rearrangement joins TRBV9 to TRBJ2-1; possibly TRBD1 for D (5 bases). CDR3 length: 13 amino acids. CDR1 and CDR2 from the germline V gene are SGDLS and YYNGEE. Trimming pared 4 bases from V and 4 bases from J, leaving 9 bases between. CDR3 DNA sequence: TGTGCCAGCAGCAATACAGGTTACAATGAGCAGTTCTTC. It specifies CASSNTGYNEQFF.

The chain uses TRBV6-5 and TRBJ1-6, with 7 nucleotides matching TRBD1. V was clipped by 2 bases and J by 8 bases; unmatched bases: 9. The CDR3 extends over 16 amino acids. CDR1 is MNHEY and CDR2 is SVGAGI in the germline V gene. The CDR3 reads CASSYPRGWGYSPLHF. CDR3 DNA sequence: TGTGCCAGCAGTTACCCCAGGGGGTGGGGATATTCACCCCTCCACTTT.

J is TRBJ2-2 and V is TRBV11-2, with D tentatively TRBD2 (5 bases). Germline V gene lookup returns CDR1 SGHAT and CDR2 FQNNGV. This CDR3 region has 14 residues. V was shortened by 3 bases and J by 3 bases, with 8 bases between the two germline ends. The CDR3 nucleotides are TGTGCCAGCAGCTTGTCGAGGGACACCGGGGAGCTGTTTTTT. This encodes CASSLSRDTGELFF.